This T cell receptor (beta chain) comes out of a study of cytomegalovirus exposure and HLA in healthy donors. This clone was found a few times. The data were produced by immunoSEQ multiplex PCR, yet TCRdb's version contains in-frame clones alone and is incomplete. The sample lists over 200,000 clones; around 91% were seen once. Germline-derived CDR1 and CDR2 are MNHNY and SVGAGI (reference sequence). Trimming cost V 6 bases and J 8 bases; bases outside gene matches: 15. This CDR3 contains 15 residues. The rearrangement uses TRBV6-6 and TRBJ1-2; 7 nucleotides align to TRBD1. This clonotype originated in a woman aged 18-35 years in good health and CMV-seronegative. The sequenced material came from PBMCs. The CDR3 DNA is TGTGCCAGCAGCCGAGACAGGGAGAACCTTAGGGGCTACACCTTC. Protein product: CASSRDRENLRGYTF.